Below are 10 T cell receptor beta chains sequenced from a single sample in a study of blood T cell repertoires in COVID-19. Measured with immunoSEQ multiplex PCR; TCRdb has only the in-frame clones, and not every one. The data contain around 30,000 clones, roughly 73% of them singletons. The sequenced material came from peripheral blood. The receptors come from a woman aged 65 to 85 with active or convalescent COVID-19.

The J gene is TRBJ1-1, the V gene TRBV7-8, with D perhaps TRBD1 (6 bases). Trimming pared 2 bases from V and 0 bases from J, leaving 16 bases between. The CDR3 runs to 17 residues. CDR1 is SGHVS, CDR2 FQNEAQ, per germline. CDR3 sequence: CASSLWSGVRMNTEAFF. The CDR3, as DNA: TGTGCCAGCAGCTTATGGTCAGGGGTCCGCATGAACACTGAAGCTTTCTTT.

This chain links TRBV2 with TRBJ1-4, with 9 nucleotides matching TRBD1. Germline CDR1 SNHLY, CDR2 FYNNEI. V lost 6 bases to trimming and J lost 6 bases; unmatched junction nucleotides: 8. The CDR3 totals 15 residues. Here the CDR3 DNA reads TGTGCCAGCAGCGCCACGGGACAGGGTTATGAAAAACTGTTTTTT. Translating gives CASSATGQGYEKLFF. Looking up the rest from reference TRBV2 and TRBJ1-4 gives the full variable domain: EPEVTQTPSHQVTQMGQEVILRCVPISNHLYFYWYRQILGQKVEFLVSFYNNEISEKSEIFDDQFSVERPDGSNFTLKIRSTKLEDSAMYFCASSATGQGYEKLFFGSGTQLSVL.

This clone has a single count. V and J are TRBV29-1 and TRBJ2-1; TRBD2 aligns across 10 bases. Per germline, CDR1 SQVTM and CDR2 ANQGSEA. The J segment lost 5 bases and the V segment lost 2 bases, leaving 9 bases of the junction unmatched. CDR3 length: 16 residues. The CDR3, as DNA: TGCAGCGTTGAACGTAGCGGGGGGACCTTACACAATGAGCAGTTCTTC. This codes for CSVERSGGTLHNEQFF.

The chain recombines TRBV27 with TRBJ1-1; D perhaps matches TRBD1 (6 bases). The CDR3 totals 13 residues. Looked up from germline, CDR1 is MNHEY and CDR2 is SMNVEV (reference sequence). The V and J ends lost 4 bases and 7 bases respectively, with 13 bases between them. The chain's CDR3 is CASSSRDINEAFF. CDR3 nucleotides: TGTGCCAGCAGTTCCCGGGACATAAATGAAGCTTTCTTT.

V usage is TRBV5-1 and J usage is TRBJ1-2, with 9 bases lining up with TRBD1. The J segment lost 1 base and the V segment lost 1 base, leaving 8 bases of the junction unmatched. This CDR3 is built from 17 residues. Looked up from germline, CDR1 is SGHRS and CDR2 is YFSETQ. The CDR3 region has the DNA TGCGCCAGCAGCTTGAGGACAGGGGACCCGAATAACTATGGCTACACCTTC. This sequence encodes CASSLRTGDPNNYGYTF.

The chain carries TRBV6-2 or TRBV6-3 and TRBJ2-1; 12 nucleotides line up with TRBD2. This CDR3 has 16 residues. V shed 4 bases, J shed 6 bases, and the junction held 7 bases outside the gene matches. Germline values: CDR1 MNHEY, CDR2 SVGEGT. CDR3 in amino acids: CASSSPRLAGVNEQFF. In DNA, the CDR3 is TGTGCCAGCAGTTCGCCTCGACTAGCGGGGGTCAATGAGCAGTTCTTC.

V and J are TRBV3-1 (or the pseudogene TRBV3-2) and TRBJ2-5; D is possibly TRBD2 (5 bases). V was shortened by 4 bases and J by 1 base, with 13 bases between the two germline ends. The CDR3 runs 15 residues. Germline loops: CDR1 LGHDT, CDR2 YNNKEL (reference sequence). CDR3 coding DNA: TGTGCCAGCAGCCCACGACTAACCCTCCAAGAGACCCAGTACTTC. Protein: CASSPRLTLQETQYF.

This chain uses TRBV5-6 with TRBJ1-5; a possible D gene is TRBD1 (5 bases). V lost 6 bases, J lost 0 bases, and 16 bases lay in between. This CDR3 has 16 residues. Germline CDR1 SGHDT, CDR2 YYEEEE. CDR3 coding DNA: TGTGCCAGCACCCCTTGGGGCAGCCCTAGCAATCAGCCCCAGCATTTT. It yields the protein CASTPWGSPSNQPQHF.

The chain couples TRBV7-2 to TRBJ2-2; D remains unclear. Germline lookup yields CDR1 SGHTA and CDR2 FQGNSA. Between the trimmed V and J ends, which lost 6 bases and 4 bases, there was a span of 12 bases. This CDR3 has 14 amino acids. The CDR3 DNA sequence: TGTGCCAGCAGTCCTGCATGGAGCACCGGGGAGCTGTTTTTT. Protein sequence: CASSPAWSTGELFF.

This clone was found a few times. V usage is TRBV7-2 and J usage is TRBJ2-5, with 10 bases identical to TRBD1. The CDR3 has 15 residues. Germline V gene lookup returns CDR1 SGHTA and CDR2 FQGNSA. Losses at the gene ends were 0 bases for V and 9 bases for J; bases not matched to a gene: 7. Here the CDR3 reads CASSLAVTGGAAQYF. CDR3 in DNA: TGTGCCAGCAGCTTAGCCGTGACAGGGGGCGCGGCCCAGTACTTC.